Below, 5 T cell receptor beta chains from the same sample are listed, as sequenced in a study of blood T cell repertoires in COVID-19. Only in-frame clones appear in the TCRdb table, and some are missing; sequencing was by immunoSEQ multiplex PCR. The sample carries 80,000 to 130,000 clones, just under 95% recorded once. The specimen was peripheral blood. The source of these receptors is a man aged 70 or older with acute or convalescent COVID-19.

This CDR3 reads CASSYRGGYEQYF. The CDR3 region has the DNA TGTGCCAGCAGTTACAGGGGTGGATACGAGCAGTACTTC. The chain employs TRBV6-5 and TRBJ2-7; possibly TRBD1 for D (5 bases). The V and J ends lost 2 bases and 4 bases respectively, with 9 bases between them. Germline-derived CDR1 and CDR2 are MNHEY and SVGAGI. The CDR3 runs 13 residues.

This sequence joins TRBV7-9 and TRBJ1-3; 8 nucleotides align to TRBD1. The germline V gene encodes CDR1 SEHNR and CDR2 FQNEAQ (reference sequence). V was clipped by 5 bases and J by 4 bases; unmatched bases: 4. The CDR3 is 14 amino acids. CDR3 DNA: TGTGCCAGCAGCCGGACAGGGTTAGGAAACACCATATATTTT. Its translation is CASSRTGLGNTIYF.

Written as DNA, the CDR3 is TGTGCCAGCAGCAGGACAGCGGGGGGGCCCGGGGAGCTGTTTTTT. Protein sequence: CASSRTAGGPGELFF. J is TRBJ2-2 and V is TRBV6-6, with 10 bases identical to TRBD2. This CDR3 spans 15 amino acids. Germline assignment: CDR1 MNHNY and CDR2 SVGAGI (reference sequence). Trimming removed 6 bases from V and 6 bases from J; junction bases left unmatched: 7.

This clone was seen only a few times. The DNA of the CDR3 is TGTGCCAGCAGCCTCCGGGACAGGGGCTTATCACCCCTCCACTTT. Translating it yields CASSLRDRGLSPLHF. The chain has TRBV13 and TRBJ1-6; TRBD1 agrees at 10 bases. CDR3 length equals 15 residues. CDR1 is PRHDT and CDR2 is FYEKMQ in the germline V gene (reference sequence). J lost 10 bases, V lost 5 bases, and 8 bases had no gene match.

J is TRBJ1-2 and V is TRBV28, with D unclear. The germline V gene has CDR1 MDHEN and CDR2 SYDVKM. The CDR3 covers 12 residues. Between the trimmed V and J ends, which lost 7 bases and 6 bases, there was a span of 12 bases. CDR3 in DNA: TGTGCCAGCACACGCCTTGAGGATGGCTACACCTTC. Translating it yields CASTRLEDGYTF.